These 16 T cell receptor beta chains came from one sample sequenced in a study of blood T cell repertoires in COVID-19. Clones were read by immunoSEQ multiplex PCR, and TCRdb kept only the in-frame ones, dropping some. Of about 70,000 clones detected, more than 80% appear once; the ten largest clones hold 5.1%. Sequenced sample: peripheral blood. The receptors were gathered from a man older than 75 with acute or convalescent COVID-19.

V is TRBV24-1 and J is TRBJ2-5; TRBD2 matches at 9 bases. This CDR3 is 16 amino acids long. Unmatched junction bases numbered 7, after V lost 4 bases and J lost 2 bases. CDR1 and CDR2 (germline): KGHDR, SFDVKD. The CDR3 region has the DNA TGTGCCACCAGTGACCCGAGGACTAGCGTTCAAGAGACCCAGTACTTC. Residues: CATSDPRTSVQETQYF.

This chain connects TRBV13 to TRBJ1-2, with D possibly matching TRBD1 (5 bases). V was clipped by 0 bases and J by 1 base, with 12 bases between them. Germline V gene sequence: CDR1 PRHDT, CDR2 FYEKMQ (reference sequence). The CDR3 is 16 residues long. This CDR3 reads CASSLGPQGRNYGYTF. For the CDR3, the DNA is TGTGCCAGCAGCTTAGGCCCTCAGGGTCGTAACTATGGCTACACCTTC.

This clone was counted only a few times. The genes are TRBV2 and TRBJ1-2, with 9 positions matching TRBD1. V lost 4 bases and J lost 0; bases outside the gene matches: 9. The CDR3 is 17 amino acids. Germline assignment: CDR1 SNHLY and CDR2 FYNNEI. The CDR3 DNA reads as TGTGCCAGCAGTGGCGGGACAGGGAACCTAGCTAACTATGGCTACACCTTC. It is translated as CASSGGTGNLANYGYTF.

This clone was recorded only once. The same CDR3 arises from other DNA sequences in this sample as well. The CDR3 reads CASRGSSNQPQHF. CDR3 nucleotides: TGTGCCAGCCGGGGATCCTCAAATCAGCCCCAGCATTTT. The genes are TRBV28 and TRBJ1-5; no clear D gene. Germline-derived CDR1 and CDR2 are MDHEN and SYDVKM. CDR3 length: 13 residues. Between the trimmed V and J ends, which lost 8 bases and 4 bases, there was a span of 12 bases.

The V gene is TRBV7-2, the J gene TRBJ1-2; tentatively, D is TRBD1 (6 bases). Germline CDR1 reads SGHTA; CDR2 reads FQGNSA. The CDR3 is 14 amino acids. The germline V and J ends were trimmed by 3 bases and 2 bases, with 10 bases remaining between them. CDR3 loop: CASSFDRFNYGYTF. The CDR3 bases are TGTGCCAGCAGCTTTGACAGGTTCAACTATGGCTACACCTTC.

This clone has only one observation. The rearrangement links TRBV6-2 or TRBV6-3 to TRBJ1-4; D remains unclear. Germline CDR1 and CDR2: MNHEY and SVGEGT. V lost 2 bases to trimming and J lost 0 bases, with 10 bases between them. This CDR3 is built from 16 residues. The CDR3 DNA reads as TGTGCCAGCAGTTACGCGGAGGGTGCAACTAATGAAAAACTGTTTTTT. Protein product: CASSYAEGATNEKLFF.

The chain carries TRBV27 and TRBJ2-5, with 8 bases identical to TRBD1. This CDR3 comprises 14 residues. V shed 5 bases and J 5 bases; nucleotides not matched to a gene: 7. Germline assignment: CDR1 MNHEY and CDR2 SMNVEV (reference sequence). DNA for the CDR3: TGTGCCAGCAGTCTCACGGACAGGGTGGAGACCCAGTACTTC. Translated: CASSLTDRVETQYF.

The gene calls are TRBV7-3 and TRBJ2-1; 9 nucleotides match TRBD2. Per the germline V gene, CDR1 is SGHTA and CDR2 is FQGTGA. The CDR3 has 14 amino acids. V lost 5 bases, J lost 3 bases, and 2 bases stayed unmatched. The CDR3, as DNA: TGTGCCAGCAGCCGGACTAGCGACTACAATGAGCAGTTCTTC. This sequence encodes CASSRTSDYNEQFF.

The V and J genes are TRBV19 and TRBJ2-5, with D possibly TRBD2 on 7 matching bases. V was clipped by 2 bases and J by 2 bases, with 12 bases between them. This CDR3 is 15 amino acids long. The germline gives CDR1 LNHDA, CDR2 SQIVND (reference sequence). The CDR3 spells CASSIRGGPQETQYF. CDR3 DNA sequence: TGTGCCAGTAGTATAAGGGGGGGGCCACAAGAGACCCAGTACTTC.

The chain uses TRBV7-2 and TRBJ2-4, with D tentatively TRBD2 (5 bases). Germline lookup yields CDR1 SGHTA and CDR2 FQGNSA. The V gene lost 4 bases and the J gene lost 0 bases, with 7 bases spanning the gap. The CDR3 runs to 14 residues. The DNA of the CDR3 is TGTGCCAGCAGCTCCGGGGTAGCCAAAAACATTCAGTACTTC. The encoded protein is CASSSGVAKNIQYF.

The CDR3 nucleotides read TGTGCCAGCAGTGAGGCGATGCGGGATAACTATGGCTACACCTTC. This translates into CASSEAMRDNYGYTF. V is TRBV6-1 and J is TRBJ1-2; D ambiguous. Per germline, CDR1 MNHNS and CDR2 SASEGT. The CDR3 extends over 15 amino acids. Trimming took off 3 bases at V and 1 base at J, with 12 bases between the two ends.

This clone occurred a few times. This chain uses TRBV6-5 with TRBJ2-7, with 10 bases aligning to TRBD1. Germline V gene lookup returns CDR1 MNHEY and CDR2 SVGAGI. J gave up 4 bases and V 7 bases, and 7 bases lay outside the gene matches. The length of the CDR3 is 14 residues. The CDR3 DNA reads TGTGCCAGCAACATGGGACAGGGGATTTACGAGCAGTACTTC. Translated, it gives CASNMGQGIYEQYF.

V gene TRBV5-1 combines with J gene TRBJ2-2; tentatively, D is TRBD2 (6 bases). CDR3 length: 15 residues. Trimming cost V 5 bases and J 0 bases, with 11 bases left between them. Germline V gene data show CDR1 as SGHRS and CDR2 as YFSETQ. CDR3 DNA: TGCGCCAGCAGTCGAGAGCGGGCGAACACCGGGGAGCTGTTTTTT. It encodes CASSRERANTGELFF.

The genes are TRBV18 and TRBJ1-6; D not resolved. Trimming stripped 6 bases from V and 3 bases from J, with 9 bases between. The CDR3 consists of 14 residues. Germline CDR1 is KGHSH and CDR2 is LQKENI. The CDR3 loop is CASSPNNYNSPLHF. The CDR3, as DNA: TGTGCCAGCTCGCCAAATAACTATAATTCACCCCTCCACTTT.

CDR3 loop: CASSFTTGQYNEQFF. CDR3 in DNA: TGTGCCAGCAGCTTTACAACGGGACAGTACAATGAGCAGTTCTTC. The rearrangement links TRBV11-2 to TRBJ2-1, with TRBD1 identical over 7 bases. V shed 3 bases and J 4 bases; nucleotides not matched to a gene: 6. The CDR3 extends over 15 amino acids. Germline V CDR1 and CDR2: SGHAT, FQNNGV.

The chain employs TRBV5-6 and TRBJ1-2; the D gene is possibly TRBD1 (5 bases). This CDR3 spans 13 amino acids. Germline CDR1 is SGHDT and CDR2 is YYEEEE. V was trimmed by 5 bases and J by 4 bases, leaving 12 bases between them. The CDR3 protein is CASRRDRGYGYTF. The CDR3 DNA follows: TGTGCCAGCAGAAGAGATAGGGGCTATGGCTACACCTTC.